This is a list of T cell receptor beta chains from one sample in a study of T cell responses to AZD1222 COVID-19 vaccine. The repertoire was sequenced with immunoSEQ multiplex PCR; TCRdb's copy has only in-frame clones and lacks some. The sample lists 200,000 or so clones, about 90% occurring once. The sequencing here drew on peripheral blood, taken on day 0 of MenACWY control vaccination. The receptor set was obtained from an adult in good health. CDR3s include the opening cysteine and the closing phenylalanine or tryptophan. The D gene is left open where the match is weak. Clone size appears in some rows only: once, few, many, or a class for an expanded clone.

size	V	J	D	CDR3	DNA
-	TRBV28	TRBJ2-7	-	CATTGRVRYEQYF	TGTGCCACCACTGGCAGGGTCCGGTACGAGCAGTACTTC
-	TRBV9	TRBJ2-1	TRBD1	CASSDRTGVYNEQFF	TGTGCCAGCAGCGACAGGACAGGGGTCTACAATGAGCAGTTCTTC
-	TRBV4-1	TRBJ1-2	-	CASSQTPGTAGANYGYTF	TGCGCCAGCAGCCAGACGCCCGGGACTGCCGGAGCTAACTATGGCTACACCTTC
-	TRBV11-2	TRBJ2-2	-	CASTPGGADTGELFF	TGTGCCAGCACCCCCGGGGGAGCGGACACCGGGGAGCTGTTTTTT
-	TRBV9	TRBJ1-5	-	CASSVSGDPNQPQHF	TGTGCCAGCAGCGTTTCGGGGGACCCCAATCAGCCCCAGCATTTT
once	TRBV28	TRBJ2-2	TRBD1	CASSTPQGPGELFF	TGTGCCAGCAGTACACCACAGGGGCCCGGGGAGCTGTTTTTT
-	TRBV5-1	TRBJ2-7	-	CASSSGSYEQYF	TGCGCCAGCAGCTCCGGTTCCTACGAGCAGTACTTC
-	TRBV18	TRBJ1-2	-	CASSPPARFYGYTF	TGTGCCAGCTCACCACCGGCCAGATTCTATGGCTACACCTTC
-	TRBV7-8	TRBJ1-3	-	CASSLYGTYGGNTIYF	TGTGCCAGCAGCCTCTACGGGACATACGGTGGAAACACCATATATTTT
-	TRBV7-6	TRBJ2-2	-	CASSHRRMGSTGELFF	TGTGCCAGCAGCCACCGACGGATGGGGTCCACCGGGGAGCTGTTTTTT
few	TRBV6-1	TRBJ2-7	-	CASSDGVGTYEQYF	TGTGCCAGCAGTGATGGGGTTGGGACCTACGAGCAGTACTTC
few	TRBV19	TRBJ2-5	-	CASSISGAGETQYF	TGTGCCAGTAGTATCTCGGGGGCAGGGGAGACCCAGTACTTC
-	TRBV3-1/TRBV3-2	TRBJ1-1	-	CASSPRGENTEAFF	TGTGCCAGCAGCCCCCGAGGGGAGAACACTGAAGCTTTCTTT
-	TRBV18	TRBJ2-7	-	CASSPGDEQYF	TGTGCCAGCTCACCAGGGGACGAGCAGTACTTC
once	TRBV5-1	TRBJ1-2	-	CASSLAGRENYGYTF	TGCGCCAGCAGCTTGGCAGGGCGGGAAAACTATGGCTACACCTTC
-	TRBV9	TRBJ2-2	-	CASSPLGAGELFF	TGTGCCAGCAGCCCCCTGGGGGCCGGGGAGCTGTTTTTT
-	TRBV10-2	TRBJ2-2	TRBD2	CASSLVAGEGAGELFF	TGCGCCAGCAGTCTAGTGGCGGGAGAAGGGGCCGGGGAGCTGTTTTTT
-	TRBV28	TRBJ2-7	-	CASSFRGYEQYF	TGTGCCAGCAGTTTCCGGGGCTACGAGCAGTACTTC
-	TRBV7-9	TRBJ2-4	TRBD2	CASSPGTSGLLAKNIQYF	TGTGCCAGCAGCCCTGGGACTAGCGGGCTTCTAGCCAAAAACATTCAGTACTTC
-	TRBV28	TRBJ2-1	TRBD2	CASSVSSGSSYNEQFF	TGTGCCAGCAGCGTCAGTAGCGGGAGTTCCTACAATGAGCAGTTCTTC
-	TRBV9	TRBJ1-1	-	CASSGRSGAVNTEAFF	TGTGCCAGCAGCGGGAGATCAGGGGCAGTTAACACTGAAGCTTTCTTT
-	TRBV27	TRBJ2-1	-	CASSPAGLPQSQFF	TGTGCCAGCAGCCCCGCGGGACTCCCTCAGTCGCAGTTCTTC
-	TRBV28	TRBJ2-5	-	CASSSQQQETQYF	TGTGCCAGCAGTTCCCAGCAACAAGAGACCCAGTACTTC
-	TRBV18	TRBJ1-4	-	CASSPGVLEKLFF	TGTGCCAGCTCACCTGGGGTCCTGGAAAAACTGTTTTTT
-	TRBV7-9	TRBJ2-7	-	CASSLFSQGNEQYF	TGTGCCAGCAGCTTATTCTCGCAGGGAAACGAGCAGTACTTC